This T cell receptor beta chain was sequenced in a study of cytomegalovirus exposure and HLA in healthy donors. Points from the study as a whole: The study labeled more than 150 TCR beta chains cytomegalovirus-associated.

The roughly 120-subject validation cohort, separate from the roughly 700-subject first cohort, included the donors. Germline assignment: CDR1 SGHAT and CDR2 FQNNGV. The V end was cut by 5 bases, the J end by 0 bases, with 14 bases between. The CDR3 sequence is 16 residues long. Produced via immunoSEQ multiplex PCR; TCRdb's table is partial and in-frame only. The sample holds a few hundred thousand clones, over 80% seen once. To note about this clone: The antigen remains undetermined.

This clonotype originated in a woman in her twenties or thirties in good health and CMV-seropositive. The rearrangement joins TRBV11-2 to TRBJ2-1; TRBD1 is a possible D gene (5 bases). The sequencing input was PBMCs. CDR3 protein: CASSLSQGGSYNEQFF. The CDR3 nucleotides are TGTGCCAGCAGCCTATCTCAGGGTGGCTCCTACAATGAGCAGTTCTTC. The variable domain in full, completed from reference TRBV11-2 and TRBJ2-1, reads EAGVAQSPRYKIIEKRQSVAFWCNPISGHATLYWYQQILGQGPKLLIQFQNNGVVDDSQLPKDRFSAERLKGVDSTLKIQPAKLEDSAVYLCASSLSQGGSYNEQFFGPGTRLTVL.